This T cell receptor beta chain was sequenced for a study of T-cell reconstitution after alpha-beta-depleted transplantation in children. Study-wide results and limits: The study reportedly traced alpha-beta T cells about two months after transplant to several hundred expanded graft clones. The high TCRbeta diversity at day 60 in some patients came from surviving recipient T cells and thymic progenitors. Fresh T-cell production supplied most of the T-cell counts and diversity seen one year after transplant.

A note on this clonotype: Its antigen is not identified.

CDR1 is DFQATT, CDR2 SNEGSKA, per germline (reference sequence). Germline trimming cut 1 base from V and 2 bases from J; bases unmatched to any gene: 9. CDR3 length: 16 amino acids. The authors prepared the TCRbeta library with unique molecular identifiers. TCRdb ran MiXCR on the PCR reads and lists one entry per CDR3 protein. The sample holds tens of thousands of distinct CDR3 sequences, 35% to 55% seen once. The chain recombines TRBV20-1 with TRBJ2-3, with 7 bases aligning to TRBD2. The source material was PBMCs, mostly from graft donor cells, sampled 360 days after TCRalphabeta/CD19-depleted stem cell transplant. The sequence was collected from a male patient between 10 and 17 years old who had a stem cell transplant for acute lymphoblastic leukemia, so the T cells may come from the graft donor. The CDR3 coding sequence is TGCAGTGCTAGAGGCCCCCGCGAGCGGGACACAGATACGCAGTATTTT. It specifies CSARGPRERDTDTQYF.